These 15 T cell receptor beta chains were sequenced from one sample in a study of blood T cell repertoires in COVID-19. Measured with immunoSEQ multiplex PCR; TCRdb has only the in-frame clones, and not every one. The sample shows roughly 62,000 clones, 84% of them seen only once. The specimen sequenced was peripheral blood. The receptors shown here come from a man older than 75 with COVID-19, enrolled during active disease.

This clone was found once. This chain joins TRBV5-1 and TRBJ1-1, with D perhaps matching TRBD1 (5 bases). Looked up from germline, CDR1 is SGHRS and CDR2 is YFSETQ. With 4 bases removed from V and 4 bases from J, the gap between germline ends came to 14 bases. This CDR3 region has 14 residues. CDR3 amino acids: CASSPQGGSTEAFF. For the CDR3, the DNA is TGCGCCAGCAGCCCTCAGGGTGGAAGCACTGAAGCTTTCTTT.

V usage is TRBV9 and J usage is TRBJ2-7; 8 nucleotides match TRBD1. V trimming: 0 bases; J trimming: 6 bases; junction bases outside the gene matches: 5. This CDR3 is 14 amino acids long. Germline V gives CDR1 SGDLS, CDR2 YYNGEE. CDR3 in DNA: TGTGCCAGCAGCGTAGAGGCAGGGGGCGCCGAGCAGTACTTC. Translating it yields CASSVEAGGAEQYF.

V gene TRBV3-1 (or the pseudogene TRBV3-2) combines with J gene TRBJ1-1, with a weak D call TRBD1 (5 bases). The V gene's germline CDR1 is LGHDT and CDR2 YNNKEL (reference sequence). The CDR3 totals 13 residues. With 2 bases removed from V and 8 bases from J, the gap between germline ends came to 12 bases. The CDR3 spells CASSQLAGREAFF. In DNA, the CDR3 is TGTGCCAGCAGCCAATTAGCGGGGCGCGAAGCTTTCTTT.

This chain uses TRBV5-4 with TRBJ2-7; 9 nucleotides match TRBD1. The length of the CDR3 is 12 residues. With 0 bases clipped from V and 12 bases from J, the junction kept 4 bases outside the gene matches. Per germline, CDR1 SGHNT and CDR2 YYREEE (reference sequence). The CDR3 sequence is CASSLDGTGWYF. The CDR3, as DNA: TGTGCCAGCAGCTTGGACGGGACAGGGTGGTACTTC.

The chain employs TRBV27 and TRBJ2-1; 11 nucleotides agree with TRBD1. Losses at the gene ends were 6 bases for V and 12 bases for J; bases not matched to a gene: 10. The CDR3 totals 14 residues. Germline V lookup: CDR1 MNHEY, CDR2 SMNVEV (reference sequence). The CDR3 region is CASSPGTGGMGQFF. The CDR3 DNA reads TGTGCCAGCAGCCCCGGGACAGGGGGAATGGGGCAGTTCTTC.

The genes are TRBV5-1 and TRBJ2-5, with D perhaps matching TRBD2 (5 bases). Trimming pared 3 bases from V and 1 base from J, leaving 10 bases between. CDR3 length: 14 residues. CDR1 SGHRS and CDR2 YFSETQ come from the germline V gene. The CDR3 loop is CASSSTGTQETQYF. The CDR3 DNA sequence: TGCGCCAGCAGCTCGACGGGAACCCAAGAGACCCAGTACTTC.

A few counts support this clone. The junction departs from the called germline gene at one end, perhaps through a read error. Other DNA sequences in this specimen translate into the identical CDR3. The CDR3, as DNA: TGTGCCACCTGTGACCCCGGGACTGGGACGACCGGGGAGCTGTTTTTT. This encodes CATCDPGTGTTGELFF. V usage is TRBV24-1 and J usage is TRBJ2-2, with D tentatively TRBD2 (6 bases). Germline V gives CDR1 KGHDR, CDR2 SFDVKD. The CDR3 has 16 amino acids.

This chain uses TRBV18 with TRBJ1-1; D might be TRBD1 (6 bases). This CDR3 has 16 residues. Germline V gene sequence: CDR1 KGHSH, CDR2 LQKENI. The V gene lost 2 bases and the J gene lost 4 bases, with 17 bases spanning the gap. The CDR3 coding sequence is TGTGCCAGCTCACCAGCTCGAACGGGGGGGGCCACTGAAGCTTTCTTT. Translated: CASSPARTGGATEAFF. Variable domain in full (rest from reference TRBV18 and TRBJ1-1): NAGVMQNPRHLVRRRGQEARLRCSPMKGHSHVYWYRQLPEEGLKFMVYLQKENIIDESGMPKERFSAEFPKEGPSILRIQQVVRGDSAAYFCASSPARTGGATEAFFGQGTRLTVV.

This clone occurred a few times. The rearrangement links TRBV19 to TRBJ1-2; 12 bases fit TRBD1. The CDR3 sequence is 15 residues long. The germline CDR1 and CDR2 sequences are LNHDA and SQIVND (reference sequence). V dropped 6 bases and J dropped 7; count of bases not matched to a gene: 9. CDR3 sequence: CASRLMGQGASGYTF. Here the CDR3 DNA reads TGTGCCAGTAGATTGATGGGACAGGGGGCGAGTGGCTACACCTTC.

The chain joins TRBV3-1 (or the pseudogene TRBV3-2) to TRBJ1-2; D gene uncertain. The ends were cut back, 4 bases at V and 8 bases at J, with 11 bases in the middle. This CDR3 is 12 amino acids long. Germline-derived CDR1 and CDR2 are LGHDT and YNNKEL (reference sequence). The CDR3 protein is CASSRGEQGYTF. The CDR3 nucleotides read TGTGCCAGCAGCCGAGGAGAGCAGGGCTACACCTTC.

The gene calls are TRBV3-1 (or the pseudogene TRBV3-2) and TRBJ2-3, with 8 bases matching TRBD2. Germline trimming cut 1 base from V and 3 bases from J; bases unmatched to any gene: 0. CDR3 size: 14 residues. Germline V gene lookup returns CDR1 LGHDT and CDR2 YNNKEL (reference sequence). The CDR3, as DNA: TGTGCCAGCAGCCAAGCGGGAGGGACAGATACGCAGTATTTT. Residues: CASSQAGGTDTQYF.

The chain couples TRBV24-1 to TRBJ2-2; 14 nucleotides align to TRBD2. Germline V gene sequence: CDR1 KGHDR, CDR2 SFDVKD. The ends lost 0 bases at V and 0 bases at J; junction bases unmatched: 5. The CDR3 has 20 residues. The CDR3 reads CATSDLDRLAGGPNTGELFF. CDR3 nucleotide sequence: TGTGCCACCAGTGATTTGGACCGACTAGCGGGAGGGCCGAACACCGGGGAGCTGTTTTTT.

V gene TRBV6-5 combines with J gene TRBJ1-5; 10 bases match TRBD1. The V gene's germline CDR1 is MNHEY and CDR2 SVGAGI. V lost 4 bases and J lost 6; bases outside the gene matches: 9. The CDR3 loop spans 16 amino acids. In nucleotides, the CDR3 is TGTGCCAGCAGTTCCGACGGGACAGGGGACGGTCAGCCCCAGCATTTT. This encodes CASSSDGTGDGQPQHF.

V gene TRBV30 combines with J gene TRBJ1-1, with D perhaps matching TRBD1 (6 bases). V lost 0 bases, J lost 4 bases, and 15 bases lay in between. Germline CDR1 GTSNPN, CDR2 SVGIG (reference sequence). The CDR3 contains 15 residues. CDR3 bases: TGTGCCTGGAGTGTACCCGCGGGGGCGAGCACTGAAGCTTTCTTT. It translates to CAWSVPAGASTEAFF. Together with reference TRBV30 and TRBJ1-1, the CDR3 gives the full variable domain: SQTIHQWPATLVQPVGSPLSLECTVEGTSNPNLYWYRQAAGRGLQLLFYSVGIGQISSEVPQNLSASRPQDRQFILSSKKLLLSDSGFYLCAWSVPAGASTEAFFGQGTRLTVV.

The genes are TRBV5-4 and TRBJ1-6; D possibly corresponds to TRBD1 (6 bases). This CDR3 is 15 amino acids long. The germline V gene encodes CDR1 SGHNT and CDR2 YYREEE (reference sequence). Trimming cost V 0 bases and J 9 bases, with 13 bases left between them. The CDR3 loop is CASSLDRTVGSPLHF. The CDR3 nucleotides are TGTGCCAGCAGCTTGGATAGGACAGTTGGTTCACCCCTCCACTTT.